These 30 T cell receptor beta chains originate from one sample sequenced in a study of cytomegalovirus exposure and HLA in healthy donors. The primer mix had 60 Vbeta and 13 Jbeta primers. Generated by immunoSEQ multiplex PCR, the TCRdb table keeps only in-frame clones and is missing some. The table has about 240,000 clones, 85% seen once. The specimen was PBMCs. Source of these receptors: a girl aged 2 to 10 in good health and CMV-seronegative.

CDR3 amino acids: CSARSERGYTF. The CDR3 region has the DNA TGCAGTGCTAGATCAGAGCGGGGCTACACCTTC. This chain uses TRBV20-1 with TRBJ1-2; no firm D call. This CDR3 is 11 amino acids long. The V end was cut by 2 bases, the J end by 8 bases, with 9 bases between. Germline V lookup: CDR1 DFQATT, CDR2 SNEGSKA (reference sequence).

This clone has just a few counts. The chain joins TRBV5-1 to TRBJ1-2; D unclear. The CDR3 totals 16 residues. Germline V gene lookup returns CDR1 SGHRS and CDR2 YFSETQ. Trimming shortened V by 1 base and J by 6 bases, and 19 bases separated the two germline ends. The CDR3 bases are TGCGCCAGCAGCTTGAACGGTGGGCAGGAGGAAAATGGCTACACCTTC. It translates to CASSLNGGQEENGYTF.

This clone showed up just a few times. The V gene is TRBV6-5, the J gene TRBJ2-1, with 10 positions matching TRBD2. J lost 15 bases, V lost 1 base, and 6 bases had no gene match. This CDR3 spans 13 amino acids. Germline loops: CDR1 MNHEY, CDR2 SVGAGI. CDR3 nucleotide sequence: TGTGCCAGCAGTTACTTGGGTAGCGGGGGGCTGTTCTTC. This translates into CASSYLGSGGLFF.

This chain joins TRBV18 and TRBJ1-1; 10 bases are shared with TRBD1. The CDR3 has 14 residues. The J segment lost 9 bases and the V segment lost 0 bases, leaving 4 bases of the junction unmatched. From germline, CDR1 is KGHSH and CDR2 LQKENI. CDR3 bases: TGTGCCAGCTCACCACCCGACAGGGGGCCTAAAGCTTTCTTT. Its translation: CASSPPDRGPKAFF.

The chain uses TRBV5-6 and TRBJ1-5, with D perhaps TRBD1 (5 bases). Germline CDR1 and CDR2: SGHDT and YYEEEE. The V and J ends lost 4 bases and 9 bases respectively, with 17 bases between them. The CDR3 runs to 14 residues. The CDR3 bases are TGTGCCAGCAGCCTCGGTCGTCGGGGGTGGCCCCAGCATTTT. This encodes CASSLGRRGWPQHF.

This chain connects TRBV10-1 to TRBJ2-4; 8 bases align to TRBD1. Trimming removed 6 bases from V and 7 bases from J; junction bases left unmatched: 8. This CDR3 comprises 14 residues. Germline CDR1 is WNHNN and CDR2 is SYGVQD (reference sequence). The CDR3 sequence: CASRDRQGTNIQYF. The CDR3 DNA follows: TGCGCCAGCAGGGACCGACAGGGGACGAACATTCAGTACTTC.

This chain joins TRBV29-1 and TRBJ2-1; D unclear. This CDR3 spans 12 amino acids. CDR1 and CDR2 (germline): SQVTM, ANQGSEA. Trimming took off 3 bases at V and 4 bases at J, with 7 bases between the two ends. In nucleotides, the CDR3 is TGCAGCGTTGAGGTGAGATACAATGAGCAGTTCTTC. The encoded protein is CSVEVRYNEQFF.

Regarding this clone: At one end, the junction sequence differs from germline, possibly due to a read error. J is TRBJ2-7 and V is TRBV25-1; possible D gene TRBD2, 6 bases. There are 17 residues in the CDR3. Germline V gene sequence: CDR1 MGHDK, CDR2 SYGVNS. CDR3 amino acids: CASSKYPTDYRTYEQYF. In DNA form, the CDR3 reads TGTGCCAGCAGTAAATATCCCACGGACTATCGGACCTACGAGCAGTACTTC.

The rearrangement joins TRBV27 to TRBJ1-5; TRBD1 matches at 11 bases. This CDR3 region has 17 residues. Trimming at V came to 6 bases and at J to 4 bases, leaving 11 bases not matched to a gene. CDR1 and CDR2 (germline): MNHEY, SMNVEV (reference sequence). The CDR3 sequence is CASRPEDRGLRNQPQHF. Here the CDR3 DNA reads TGTGCCAGCAGACCAGAGGACAGGGGGCTCAGGAATCAGCCCCAGCATTTT.

J is TRBJ2-3 and V is TRBV14; maybe TRBD2 (6 bases). The CDR3 totals 13 residues. V lost 4 bases and J 1 base, leaving 6 bases between the germline ends. Germline values: CDR1 SGHDN, CDR2 FVKESK. CDR3: CASSLAGTDTQYF. The CDR3 DNA follows: TGTGCCAGCAGCCTAGCGGGCACAGATACGCAGTATTTT.

This sequence joins TRBV5-4 and TRBJ2-7; possible D gene TRBD1, 5 bases. The CDR3 contains 13 residues. The V end was cut by 4 bases, the J end by 4 bases, with 12 bases between. Germline V gives CDR1 SGHNT, CDR2 YYREEE (reference sequence). The CDR3, as DNA: TGTGCCAGCAGCGGGGCATCTGTGTACGAGCAGTACTTC. Translated: CASSGASVYEQYF. The full variable domain, completed using reference TRBV5-4 and TRBJ2-7, is ETGVTQSPTHLIKTRGQQVTLRCSSQSGHNTVSWYQQALGQGPQFIFQYYREEENGRGNFPPRFSGLQFPNYSSELNVNALELDDSALYLCASSGASVYEQYFGPGTRLTVT.

The chain couples TRBV7-6 to TRBJ1-1, with a tentative D call TRBD1 (6 bases). In germline, CDR1 is SGHVS, CDR2 FNYEAQ. V dropped 5 bases and J dropped 0 bases, with 13 bases sitting between them. This CDR3 spans 15 amino acids. The CDR3 loop reads CASSLRGPMNTEAFF. DNA for the CDR3: TGTGCCAGCAGCCTCAGGGGACCCATGAACACTGAAGCTTTCTTT.

This clone was counted only a few times. The chain carries TRBV6-5 and TRBJ2-7; TRBD1 is a possible D gene (5 bases). Germline V gene lookup returns CDR1 MNHEY and CDR2 SVGAGI. This CDR3 is built from 15 residues. V was shortened by 6 bases and J by 1 base, with 16 bases between the two germline ends. DNA for the CDR3: TGTGCCAGCAGCCGCCTAGTGGGGCTTTCCTACGAGCAGTACTTC. Its translation is CASSRLVGLSYEQYF.

This clone has only one observation. This chain connects TRBV27 to TRBJ2-4; 9 nucleotides match TRBD1. V gave up 7 bases and J gave up 7 bases; unmatched junction bases: 11. Per germline, CDR1 MNHEY and CDR2 SMNVEV (reference sequence). This CDR3 has 15 amino acids. CDR3 sequence: CASTSGQGRGNIQYF. CDR3 nucleotide sequence: TGTGCCAGCACCTCGGGACAGGGAAGAGGTAACATTCAGTACTTC.

The genes are TRBV5-1 and TRBJ2-7; 11 bases are shared with TRBD1. The CDR3 totals 15 residues. After removal of 2 bases from V and 1 base from J, the junction contained 2 bases not matched to a gene. Germline assignment: CDR1 SGHRS and CDR2 YFSETQ. The CDR3 is CASSFGQGASYEQYF. The CDR3 DNA is TGCGCCAGCAGCTTCGGACAGGGGGCTTCCTACGAGCAGTACTTC.

The gene calls are TRBV19 and TRBJ1-6; D may be TRBD1 (5 bases). The CDR3 has 17 residues. Trimming shortened V by 3 bases and J by 7 bases, and 19 bases separated the two germline ends. Germline V gene data show CDR1 as LNHDA and CDR2 as SQIVND (reference sequence). This CDR3 is CASSIAGGSTQNSPLHF. CDR3 sequence (DNA): TGTGCCAGTAGTATCGCGGGGGGGTCAACACAAAATTCACCCCTCCACTTT. The full variable domain, with the rest looked up from reference TRBV19 and TRBJ1-6, is DGGITQSPKYLFRKEGQNVTLSCEQNLNHDAMYWYRQDPGQGLRLIYYSQIVNDFQKGDIAEGYSVSREKKESFPLTVTSAQKNPTAFYLCASSIAGGSTQNSPLHFGNGTRLTVT.

The chain uses TRBV14 and TRBJ2-7; TRBD1 might be the D (6 bases). CDR1 is SGHDN and CDR2 is FVKESK in the germline V gene. V shed 3 bases and J shed 4 bases, with 13 bases lying between them. The CDR3 sequence is 14 residues long. The CDR3 spells CASSQKQGPYEQYF. DNA of the CDR3: TGTGCCAGCAGCCAGAAACAGGGACCTTACGAGCAGTACTTC.

V and J are TRBV9 and TRBJ1-1; D is perhaps TRBD1 (6 bases). Germline values: CDR1 SGDLS, CDR2 YYNGEE. CDR3 length equals 11 residues. The V end was cut by 4 bases, the J end by 7 bases, with 8 bases between. CDR3 bases: TGTGCCAGCAGCCCCAGGGGTGAAGCTTTCTTT. It translates to CASSPRGEAFF.

The chain employs TRBV5-1 and TRBJ2-7, with TRBD2 matching over 12 bases. CDR1 SGHRS and CDR2 YFSETQ come from the germline V gene. There are 19 residues in the CDR3. V lost 3 bases, J lost 6 bases, and 19 bases stayed unmatched. The DNA of the CDR3 is TGCGCCAGCAGCTCGGTGACTAGCGGGAGTTTATTCCTTAAAGGCGAGCAGTACTTC. Its protein is CASSSVTSGSLFLKGEQYF.

The V call is TRBV7-3, the J call TRBJ1-2, with D unclear. The CDR3 extends over 14 amino acids. Trimming removed 5 bases at V and 2 bases at J, with 12 bases between. Germline lookup yields CDR1 SGHTA and CDR2 FQGTGA. The DNA for the CDR3 is TGTGCCAGCAGCCCGTCCCCGGGAAACTATGGCTACACCTTC. Its translation: CASSPSPGNYGYTF.

The CDR3 region has the DNA TGTGCCAGCAGCTTGCGTTTTTCTGGAAACACCATATATTTT. Translating it yields CASSLRFSGNTIYF. V gene TRBV11-2 combines with J gene TRBJ1-3; no reliable D call. In germline, CDR1 is SGHAT, CDR2 FQNNGV. The CDR3 spans 14 residues. Trimming stripped 3 bases from V and 1 base from J, with 7 bases between.

The sample holds a few counts of this clone. The chain joins TRBV15 to TRBJ1-5; no firm D call. This CDR3 has 16 residues. CDR1 is LNHNV, CDR2 YYDKDF, per germline (reference sequence). V was trimmed by 0 bases and J by 9 bases, leaving 18 bases between them. The CDR3 here is CATSRESPLSPGPQHF. In DNA, the CDR3 is TGTGCCACCAGCAGAGAAAGCCCCCTTAGCCCGGGGCCCCAGCATTTT.

This clone was detected once. The V gene is TRBV7-9, the J gene TRBJ1-4; D gene unclear. Germline CDR1 and CDR2: SEHNR and FQNEAQ (reference sequence). This CDR3 contains 16 residues. V lost 1 base and J 0 bases, leaving 9 bases between the germline ends. In nucleotides, the CDR3 is TGTGCCAGCAGCTTAGTTCGCAGATCAACTAATGAAAAACTGTTTTTT. Translating it yields CASSLVRRSTNEKLFF.

The chain employs TRBV7-8 and TRBJ1-1; TRBD1 matches at 7 bases. Trimming at V came to 6 bases and at J to 2 bases, leaving 9 bases not matched to a gene. This CDR3 is built from 15 residues. From germline, CDR1 is SGHVS and CDR2 FQNEAQ. The CDR3 reads CASRRSGTENTEAFF. The CDR3 region has the DNA TGTGCCAGCAGGCGTTCCGGGACAGAAAACACTGAAGCTTTCTTT. The full variable domain, rest sourced from reference TRBV7-8 and TRBJ1-1, is GAGVSQSPRYKVAKRGQDVALRCDPISGHVSLFWYQQALGQGPEFLTYFQNEAQLDKSGLPSDRFFAERPEGSVSTLKIQRTQQEDSAVYLCASRRSGTENTEAFFGQGTRLTVV.

The rearrangement joins TRBV2 to TRBJ1-1; 7 bases align to TRBD1. With 8 bases clipped from V and 6 bases from J, the junction kept 12 bases outside the gene matches. Germline CDR1 is SNHLY and CDR2 is FYNNEI. This CDR3 contains 14 residues. DNA for the CDR3: TGTGCCAGCGGGGTGGGTTCCAGGGGGGCTGAAGCTTTCTTT. Encoded protein: CASGVGSRGAEAFF.

The chain carries TRBV7-9 and TRBJ1-2; D unclear. The CDR3 has 13 amino acids. CDR1 is SEHNR and CDR2 is FQNEAQ in the germline V gene (reference sequence). Trimming pared 8 bases from V and 1 base from J, leaving 11 bases between. In DNA form, the CDR3 reads TGTGCCAGCGCCCCCCAGTATAACTATGGCTACACCTTC. Its translation: CASAPQYNYGYTF.

This chain connects TRBV27 to TRBJ2-7; 8 nucleotides agree with TRBD1. This CDR3 is built from 15 residues. Germline-derived CDR1 and CDR2 are MNHEY and SMNVEV (reference sequence). The V and J ends lost 7 bases and 0 bases, in that order; junction bases with no gene match: 8. Written as DNA, the CDR3 is TGTGCCAGCACCCCTTCGGGACAGGCCTCCTACGAGCAGTACTTC. This encodes CASTPSGQASYEQYF.

This clone occurred once. CDR3 in DNA: TGTGCCAGCAGTCCAAACCGGGAGCGGCGCTACGAGCAGTACTTC. Its protein product is CASSPNRERRYEQYF. V usage is TRBV27 and J usage is TRBJ2-7; a weak D match, TRBD2 (6 bases). Germline V gene lookup returns CDR1 MNHEY and CDR2 SMNVEV (reference sequence). V was shortened by 5 bases and J by 3 bases, with 17 bases between the two germline ends. This CDR3 region has 15 residues.

Worth noting for this clone: One junction end does not reproduce the germline sequence, and a read error may be involved. V is TRBV7-9 and J is TRBJ1-2; D uncertain. The CDR3 sequence is 12 residues long. Germline loops: CDR1 SEHNR, CDR2 FQNEAQ (reference sequence). The CDR3 loop is CASSLDSKLVLF. The CDR3 DNA sequence: TGTGCCAGCAGCTTAGACTCGAAGCTGGTCCTCTTC.

The chain has TRBV30 and TRBJ2-1; D perhaps matches TRBD1 (6 bases). This CDR3 has 14 amino acids. V was shortened by 8 bases and J by 0 bases, with 14 bases between the two germline ends. Germline loops: CDR1 GTSNPN, CDR2 SVGIG (reference sequence). CDR3 DNA: TGTGCCCGCCAAACAGGGCCCTCCTACAATGAGCAGTTCTTC. Translating gives CARQTGPSYNEQFF.